A selection of T cell receptor beta chains follows, all from one sample in a study of blood T cells in healthy people across ages. TCRdb independently ran MiXCR on the 5' RACE reads; one entry per CDR3 protein. This sample carries 1.8 million or so distinct CDR3 sequences, roughly 43% of them seen once, and the ten largest clones take 23%. The sample taken for sequencing was blood. All receptors come from a human donor in good health. Both conserved end residues are part of each CDR3. The D gene is left open where the match is weak. Clone size is shown for a subset of rows, as once, few, many or a class of expanded clone.

size | J | V | D | CDR3 | DNA
- | TRBJ2-7 | TRBV28 | TRBD2 | CASRTSGLEEQYF | TGTGCCAGCAGGACTAGCGGACTGGAGGAGCAGTACTTC
- | TRBJ1-1 | TRBV6-5 | - | CASSYSAGARGAFF | TGTGCCAGCAGTTACTCAGCGGGGGCGCGGGGGGCTTTCTTT
few | TRBJ1-1 | TRBV12-3/TRBV12-4 | - | CASRRGGNTEAFF | TGTGCCAGCAGACGGGGGGGTAACACTGAAGCTTTCTTT
- | TRBJ2-3 | TRBV20-1 | TRBD2 | CSARAALAGRLSTDTQYF | TGCAGTGCTAGAGCGGCACTAGCGGGGAGACTTAGCACAGATACGCAGTATTTT
- | TRBJ2-1 | TRBV3-1 | - | CASSQRGPSNAYNEQFF | TGTGCCAGCAGCCAGAGGGGCCCGTCGAACGCCTACAATGAGCAGTTCTTC
few | TRBJ2-5 | TRBV20-1 | TRBD1 | CSARVPGQGVETQYF | TGCAGTGCTAGAGTACCGGGACAGGGGGTGGAGACCCAGTACTTC
few | TRBJ2-7 | TRBV7-2 | - | CASSLVMYEQYF | TGTGCCAGCAGCTTAGTTATGTACGAGCAGTACTTC
few | TRBJ2-7 | TRBV6-2/TRBV6-3 | - | CASSYSRVSGQYF | TGTGCCAGCAGTTACTCGAGAGTTTCAGGGCAGTACTTC
- | TRBJ1-6 | TRBV9 | - | CASSVGDSSYNSPLHF | TGTGCCAGCAGCGTAGGCGATAGCTCCTATAATTCACCCCTCCACTTT
few | TRBJ2-7 | TRBV15 | - | CATSRDVGATYEQYF | TGTGCCACCAGCAGAGACGTGGGTGCAACCTACGAGCAGTACTTC
- | TRBJ2-1 | TRBV20-1 | TRBD2 | CSARDGLAGVYNEQFF | TGCAGTGCTAGAGATGGGCTAGCGGGGGTCTACAATGAGCAGTTCTTC
few | TRBJ2-7 | TRBV28 | - | CASSLGSQRYEQYF | TGTGCCAGCAGCCTCGGGTCCCAAAGGTACGAGCAGTACTTC
many | TRBJ2-1 | TRBV6-1 | TRBD2 | CASSDNSGGAAEQFF | TGTGCCAGCAGTGACAATAGCGGGGGGGCCGCTGAGCAGTTCTTC
- | TRBJ2-7 | TRBV18 | - | CASSQGISNEQYF | TGTGCCAGCTCACAAGGAATATCTAACGAGCAGTACTTC
- | TRBJ1-1 | TRBV12-5 | - | CASGLVKRATEAFF | TGTGCTAGTGGTTTGGTGAAAAGGGCCACTGAAGCTTTCTTT
few | TRBJ1-2 | TRBV29-1 | TRBD1 | CSVDDRDRGPGYTF | TGCAGCGTTGACGACAGGGACAGGGGGCCTGGCTACACCTTC
many | TRBJ2-2 | TRBV4-2 | - | CASSQGSTNTGELFF | TGTGCCAGCAGCCAAGGCAGTACGAACACCGGGGAGCTGTTTTTT
- | TRBJ1-5 | TRBV15 | TRBD1 | CATSREGQGAYQPRHF | TGTGCCACCAGCAGAGAGGGGCAGGGGGCTTATCAGCCCCGGCATTTT
many | TRBJ2-1 | TRBV7-2 | - | CASSWDFRSEQFF | TGTGCCAGCAGCTGGGACTTTCGGAGTGAGCAGTTCTTC
many | TRBJ2-6 | TRBV7-9 | - | CASSFTRGRLLSSGANVLTF | TGTGCCAGCAGCTTTACCAGGGGACGCCTCCTCAGCTCTGGGGCCAACGTCCTGACTTTC
many | TRBJ2-3 | TRBV7-6 | TRBD2 | CASSLQLAGLGDTQYF | TGTGCCAGCAGCCTACAACTAGCGGGGCTCGGAGATACGCAGTATTTT
- | TRBJ1-6 | TRBV12-3/TRBV12-4 | TRBD1 | CASSPGQGVVVSSPLHF | TGTGCCAGCAGTCCGGGACAGGGGGTGGTTGTGAGTTCACCCCTCCACTTT
few | TRBJ1-1 | TRBV20-1 | - | CSARAYTGATNTEAFF | TGCAGTGCTAGAGCTTATACCGGGGCCACAAACACTGAAGCTTTCTTT
- | TRBJ2-3 | TRBV9 | - | CASSVEGSASTDTQYF | TGTGCCAGCAGCGTAGAAGGGAGCGCTAGCACAGATACGCAGTATTTT
- | TRBJ1-6 | TRBV4-2 | - | CASSRQEHSLGSPRHF | TGTGCCAGCAGCCGACAGGAGCACTCCCTCGGTTCACCCCGCCACTTT
- | TRBJ2-3 | TRBV4-2 | - | CASRGNGARGDTQYF | TGTGCCAGCAGAGGAAACGGGGCACGCGGAGATACGCAGTATTTT
few | TRBJ1-2 | TRBV28 | - | CASQSGTWDYGYTF | TGTGCCAGCCAATCAGGCACTTGGGACTATGGCTACACCTTC
few | TRBJ2-1 | TRBV7-9 | TRBD1 | CAGSLRRNRGAREQFF | TGTGCCGGCAGCTTAAGGAGAAACAGGGGTGCAAGGGAGCAGTTCTTC
- | TRBJ2-1 | TRBV9 | TRBD2 | CASTVAGVSDEQFF | TGTGCCAGCACCGTGGCGGGGGTTTCTGATGAGCAGTTCTTC
few | TRBJ2-7 | TRBV20-1 | TRBD2 | CSAIGLAGGRYEQYF | TGCAGTGCAATCGGACTAGCGGGGGGGCGATACGAGCAGTACTTC
- | TRBJ1-3 | TRBV5-1 | - | CASSFDGNTIYF | TGCGCCAGCAGCTTCGATGGAAACACCATATATTTT
few | TRBJ2-5 | TRBV5-4 | - | CASSLYEGRGTQYF | TGTGCCAGCAGCTTATATGAGGGGCGAGGGACCCAGTACTTC
- | TRBJ2-3 | TRBV20-1 | - | CSAIPQGTSTDTQYF | TGCAGTGCTATCCCCCAGGGGACTAGCACAGATACGCAGTATTTT
- | TRBJ2-1 | TRBV20-1 | TRBD2 | CSAPASGANEQFF | TGCAGTGCTCCTGCGAGCGGGGCGAATGAGCAGTTCTTC
- | TRBJ2-7 | TRBV7-2 | TRBD1 | CASRGTGSVEQYF | TGTGCCAGCAGGGGGACAGGGTCGGTGGAGCAGTACTTC
- | TRBJ2-1 | TRBV20-1 | TRBD2 | CSARGAGVYNEQFF | TGCAGTGCTAGAGGGGCGGGGGTCTACAATGAGCAGTTCTTC
few | TRBJ2-5 | TRBV4-2 | TRBD1 | CASSQAGTGAYSREQYF | TGTGCCAGCAGCCAAGCGGGGACAGGGGCATATTCGCGGGAGCAGTACTTC
many | TRBJ2-3 | TRBV12-3/TRBV12-4 | - | CASSFEDSSTDTQYF | TGTGCCAGCAGTTTCGAGGACAGTAGCACAGATACGCAGTATTTT
- | TRBJ1-2 | TRBV24-1 | - | CATSDGILGAYGYTF | TGTGCCACCAGTGATGGGATTTTGGGGGCTTATGGCTACACCTTC
- | TRBJ2-7 | TRBV5-4 | TRBD2 | CASSLRLAHEQYF | TGTGCCAGCAGCTTGCGACTAGCCCACGAGCAGTACTTC
- | TRBJ2-1 | TRBV9 | - | CASSGRDQTSYNEQFF | TGTGCCAGCAGCGGCAGAGACCAAACCTCCTACAATGAGCAGTTCTTC
- | TRBJ2-7 | TRBV6-5 | - | CASSSRRGQVLGAYEQYF | TGTGCCAGCAGTTCCCGGAGGGGCCAGGTCCTTGGCGCCTACGAGCAGTACTTC
- | TRBJ2-2 | TRBV7-3 | TRBD2 | CASSLIPGLAGGTGELFF | TGTGCCAGCAGCTTAATTCCGGGACTAGCGGGGGGCACCGGGGAGCTGTTTTTT